The clone carrying this T cell receptor beta chain was recorded once. Antigen: not known. One end of the junction fails to match germline, which may point to a read error. These data belong to a study of shared clonotypes between healthy human individuals. Donors were Caucasian adults residing in Nashville, Tennessee, USA. The assay ran at deep level. Evenly divided among several immunoSEQ plates was the genomic DNA of each subset. The repertoire was sequenced with immunoSEQ multiplex PCR; TCRdb's copy has only in-frame clones and lacks some. This sample carries around 440,000 clones, approximately 71% of them seen once, and the ten largest clones take more than 10%. This CDR3 is 13 amino acids long. Germline CDR1 reads LGHNA; CDR2 reads YNFKEQ. Whole-study findings and limits: Enrolling few donors narrowed the genetic and exposure-history diversity that was represented.

The clonotype originates from a woman aged 35 to 49 in good health. Some clones in this sample may be carry-over from other donors' samples. The sample consisted of PBMCs. The chain uses TRBV4-2 and TRBJ2-3, with no clear D. The end of the DNA is better explained by TRBJ1-5, so the J call may be wrong. The CDR3: CASSQDWGTTQHF. Here the CDR3 DNA reads TGTGCTAGCAGCCAAGATTGGGGAACTACGCAGCATTTT.